This TCR beta chain was recorded in a study of cytomegalovirus exposure and HLA in healthy donors. V gave up 0 bases and J gave up 6 bases, with 14 bases separating them. CDR3 length: 15 residues. From germline, CDR1 is MGHRA and CDR2 YSYEKL. This clone occurred a few times. This PCR relied on a set of 60 Vbeta primers and 13 Jbeta primers. Data came from immunoSEQ multiplex PCR; TCRdb stores just in-frame clones and leaves some out. The sample consists of some 200,000 clones, 9.5% of them appearing once. The sequenced material came from PBMCs. The gene calls are TRBV4-1 and TRBJ1-1; no definite D call. This TCR was sampled from a woman in her 30s in good health and CMV-seropositive. The CDR3 sequence: CASSQDESFSAEAFF. CDR3 nucleotides: TGCGCCAGCAGCCAAGATGAGTCTTTTTCCGCTGAAGCTTTCTTT.